This T cell receptor beta chain was identified during a study of blood T cell repertoires in COVID-19. In the authors' workflow: The assay estimated nucleated cells by amplifying reference gene primers. Clones were sequenced by immunoSEQ multiplex PCR, and TCRdb holds only the in-frame ones, with some missing. V, J and clone size are taken as reported in that table, and D and trimming were inferred from the DNA itself. The sample holds around 150,000 clones, roughly 90% seen once. CDR1 MNHEY and CDR2 SVGEGT come from the germline V gene. There are 14 residues in the CDR3. Trimming left V 2 bases short and J 0 bases short, with 7 bases between. The sample holds a few counts of this clone.

The sequenced material came from PBMCs or T cells enriched from blood (not recorded which). The chain links TRBV6-2 or TRBV6-3 to TRBJ1-2; a possible D gene is TRBD1 (6 bases). This receptor was obtained from a woman aged 45-65 years who had recovered from COVID-19. The CDR3 sequence: CASSYGQTNYGYTF. The CDR3 DNA reads TGTGCCAGCAGTTACGGACAGACTAACTATGGCTACACCTTC.